One T cell receptor (beta chain) is described in this entry. The antigen remains undetermined. These data are taken from a study of cytomegalovirus exposure and HLA in healthy donors. General study points: Reports showed the classifier diagnosing cytomegalovirus status with high specificity and sensitivity. In a later analysis, CMV-associated beta chains were mostly HLA-associated, it appeared.

The PCR made use of 60 Vbeta and 13 Jbeta primers. This table comes from immunoSEQ multiplex PCR, and its TCRdb copy is limited to in-frame clones, with some not included. The sample has roughly 150,000 clones; approximately 85% are singletons. From germline, CDR1 is ENHRY and CDR2 SYGVKD. This CDR3 has 13 residues. The sample taken for sequencing was PBMCs. The gene calls are TRBV10-3 and TRBJ2-5; 9 bases align to TRBD1. TRBJ2-7 explains the end of the DNA better; the J call may be wrong. This receptor was taken from a woman aged 18-29 years in good health and CMV-seronegative. The CDR3 DNA reads as TGTGCCATCAGTGAGCTGACAGGGGGCGAGCAGTACTTC. It specifies CAISELTGGEQYF.